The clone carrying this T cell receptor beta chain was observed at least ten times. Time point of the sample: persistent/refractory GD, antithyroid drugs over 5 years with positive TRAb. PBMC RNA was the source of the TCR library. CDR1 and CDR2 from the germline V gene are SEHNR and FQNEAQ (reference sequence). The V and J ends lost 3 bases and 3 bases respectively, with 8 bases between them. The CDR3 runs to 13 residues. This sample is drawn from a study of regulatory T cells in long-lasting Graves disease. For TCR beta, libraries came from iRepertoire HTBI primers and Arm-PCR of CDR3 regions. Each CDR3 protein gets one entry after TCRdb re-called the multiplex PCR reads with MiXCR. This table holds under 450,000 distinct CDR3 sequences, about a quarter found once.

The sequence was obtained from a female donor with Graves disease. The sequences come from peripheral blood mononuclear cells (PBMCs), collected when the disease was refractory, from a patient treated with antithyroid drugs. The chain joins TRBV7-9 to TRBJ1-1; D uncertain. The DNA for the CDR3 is TGTGCCAGCAGCTTCGGCGGGGACACTGAAGCTTTCTTT. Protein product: CASSFGGDTEAFF.